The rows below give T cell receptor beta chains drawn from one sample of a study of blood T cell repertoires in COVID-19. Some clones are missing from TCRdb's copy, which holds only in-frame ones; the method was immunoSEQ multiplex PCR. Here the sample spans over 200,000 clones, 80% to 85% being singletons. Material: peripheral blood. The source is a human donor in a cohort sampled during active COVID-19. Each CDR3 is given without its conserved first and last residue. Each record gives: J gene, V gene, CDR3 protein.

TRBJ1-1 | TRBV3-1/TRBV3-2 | ASRPTGGTEAF
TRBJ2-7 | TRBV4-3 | ASSQGGSYEQY
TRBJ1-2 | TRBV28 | ASSRDQEGIYYGYT
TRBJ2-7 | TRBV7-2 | ASSLTSGGAYEQY
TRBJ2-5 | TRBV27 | ASSFVGGEETQY
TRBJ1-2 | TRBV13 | ASSDPPGGYT
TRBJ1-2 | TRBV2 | ASSEGTTGTGGYT
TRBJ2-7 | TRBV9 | ASSDTGGDEQY
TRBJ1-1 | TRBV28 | ASRPQLKNTEAF
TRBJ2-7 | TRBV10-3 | AISESTDSYEQY
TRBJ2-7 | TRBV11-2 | ASSLVQGQIYEQY
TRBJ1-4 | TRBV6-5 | ASSYSTTSEKLF
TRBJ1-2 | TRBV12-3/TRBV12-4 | ASSINYGYT
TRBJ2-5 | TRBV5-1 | ASSPPNEETQY
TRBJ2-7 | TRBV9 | ASSVGTSGTYEQY
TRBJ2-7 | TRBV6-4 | ASSRVEQY
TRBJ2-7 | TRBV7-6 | ASSLDSSSSYEQY
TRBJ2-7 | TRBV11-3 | ASSKTGSFYEQY
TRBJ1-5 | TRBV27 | ASSSGTSYSNQPQH
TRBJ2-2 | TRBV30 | AWRTLAANTGELF
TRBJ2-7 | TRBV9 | ASSVGQGSTYEQY
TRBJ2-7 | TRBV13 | ASSPYRAYEQY
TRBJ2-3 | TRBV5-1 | ASSLTSGTDTQY
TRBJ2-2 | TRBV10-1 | ASSEPRTGTGELF
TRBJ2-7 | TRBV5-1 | ASSANRARYEQY
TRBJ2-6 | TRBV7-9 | ATLIVAQSPISGANVLT
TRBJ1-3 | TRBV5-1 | ASSLSGLSSGNTIY
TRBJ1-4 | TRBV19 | ATHPDRNEKLF
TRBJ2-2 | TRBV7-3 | ASSLDRRELF
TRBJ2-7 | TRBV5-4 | ASSTTSGRGYEQY
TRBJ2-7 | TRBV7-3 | ASSPDRDRTYEQY
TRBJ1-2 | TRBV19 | ASSSGTANYGYT
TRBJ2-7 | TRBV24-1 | ATSDAQTLQEQY
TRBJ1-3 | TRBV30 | AWRTAGNTIY
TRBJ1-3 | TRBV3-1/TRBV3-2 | ASSQSYGPGGNTIY
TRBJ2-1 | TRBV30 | AWSVSSGNYNEQF
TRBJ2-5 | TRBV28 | ASSFMDRGGQETQY
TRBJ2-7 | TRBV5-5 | ASSLRTSVYEQY
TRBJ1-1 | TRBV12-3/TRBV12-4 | ASSLDFVEAF
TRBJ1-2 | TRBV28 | ASRLMGQGYGYT
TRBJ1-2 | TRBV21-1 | ASSKEVHPPIRGNYGYT
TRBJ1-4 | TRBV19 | ATRDSSNEKLF
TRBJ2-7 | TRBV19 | RPRWTSGSGDEQY
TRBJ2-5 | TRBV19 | ASSRGTRQETQY
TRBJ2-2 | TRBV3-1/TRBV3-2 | ASSQWGTDTGELF
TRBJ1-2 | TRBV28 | ASSLWTGGKYGYT
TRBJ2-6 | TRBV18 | ASSPRRQGSGANVLT
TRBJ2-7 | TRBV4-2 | ASSQQQGSYGEQY
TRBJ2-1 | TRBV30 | AWTLKNEQF
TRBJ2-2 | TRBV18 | ASSPTSTSTGELF
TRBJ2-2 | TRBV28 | ASSLTGLANGELF
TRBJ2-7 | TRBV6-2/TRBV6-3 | ASSLTGRGYEQY
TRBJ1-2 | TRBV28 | ATSRGGVKNGYT